This TCR beta chain originates from a study of shared clonotypes between healthy human individuals. Findings and limits, study-wide: Memory subsets generally showed lower estimated richness than naive subsets. All-four-donor shared clonotypes had higher generation probabilities than non-shared clonotypes did.

HIV-negative, healthy adults without recent acute infections or vaccinations were the donors. Regarding this clone: Its antigen is undetermined.

Produced via immunoSEQ multiplex PCR; TCRdb's table is partial and in-frame only. The sample consists of 2 million to 2.5 million clones, just over 90% of them appearing once. Sequencing was done on a sample of naive CD4+ T cells from PBMCs. Subset of the sample: CD45RA+ positively selected. The source of this sequence is a man between 18 and 29 years old in good health. Some clones in this sample may be carry-over from other donors' samples.

The DNA of the CDR3 is TGCGCCAGCAGCTTGGATCTTGAGGACACCATATATTTT. Its translation is CASSLDLEDTIYF. The V gene is TRBV5-1, the J gene TRBJ1-3; no firm D call. Germline loops: CDR1 SGHRS, CDR2 YFSETQ. Trimming took 0 bases from V and 8 from J, leaving 9 bases between them. The CDR3 is 13 amino acids.